The clone carrying this T cell receptor beta chain was seen at least ten times. Its specificity is not known. The data were taken from a study of T cell responses to AZD1222 COVID-19 vaccine. Using immunoSEQ multiplex PCR, the repertoire was profiled, and TCRdb retains in-frame clones only, with some absent. Of around 140,000 clones detected, approximately 85% appear once; the ten largest clones hold approximately 8%. Per the germline V gene, CDR1 is MRHNA and CDR2 is SNTAGT. The CDR3 is 13 amino acids. The V gene lost 3 bases and the J gene lost 4 bases, with 6 bases spanning the gap. General observations from the study: Spike was spanned by vaccine-associated CD4 TCRs, with dominance at 160-218 and 743-854.

Specimen: peripheral blood, collected on day 0 of AZD1222 vaccination. V and J are TRBV6-4 and TRBJ2-2; D gene uncertain. This receptor was taken from an adult in good health. CDR3 in DNA: TGTGCCAGCAGTGAGGAAAGCACCGGGGAGCTGTTTTTT. Translation: CASSEESTGELFF.